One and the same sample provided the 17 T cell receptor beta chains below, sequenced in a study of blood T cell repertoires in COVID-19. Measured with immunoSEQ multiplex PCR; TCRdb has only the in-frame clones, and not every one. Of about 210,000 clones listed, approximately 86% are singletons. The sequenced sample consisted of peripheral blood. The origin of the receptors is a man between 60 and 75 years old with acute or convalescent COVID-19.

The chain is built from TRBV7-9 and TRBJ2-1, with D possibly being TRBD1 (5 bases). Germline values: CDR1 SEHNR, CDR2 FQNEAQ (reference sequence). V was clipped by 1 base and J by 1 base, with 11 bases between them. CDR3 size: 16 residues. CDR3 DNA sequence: TGTGCCAGCAGCTTAGGCTCAGGGTGGTCCTACAATGAGCAGTTCTTC. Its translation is CASSLGSGWSYNEQFF.

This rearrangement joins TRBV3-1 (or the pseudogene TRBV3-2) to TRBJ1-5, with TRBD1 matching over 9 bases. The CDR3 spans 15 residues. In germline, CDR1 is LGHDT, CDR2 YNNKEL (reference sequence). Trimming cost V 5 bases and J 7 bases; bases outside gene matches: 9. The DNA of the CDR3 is TGTGCCAGCAGCTCCACAGGGGGCTGGGGACAGCCCCAGCATTTT. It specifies CASSSTGGWGQPQHF.

The CDR3: CASASMWVDEKLFF. The DNA of the CDR3 is TGTGCCAGTGCTAGTATGTGGGTGGATGAAAAACTGTTTTTT. The chain carries TRBV19 and TRBJ1-4; D is undetermined. There are 14 residues in the CDR3. V lost 8 bases to trimming and J lost 6 bases, with 16 bases between them. CDR1 LNHDA and CDR2 SQIVND come from the germline V gene (reference sequence).

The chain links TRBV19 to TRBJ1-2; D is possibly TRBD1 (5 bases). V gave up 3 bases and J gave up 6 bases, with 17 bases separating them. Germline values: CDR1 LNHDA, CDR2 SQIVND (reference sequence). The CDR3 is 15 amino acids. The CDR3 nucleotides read TGTGCCAGTAGTATGGTCCCCTCCGCGGGGGATGGCTACACCTTC. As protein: CASSMVPSAGDGYTF.

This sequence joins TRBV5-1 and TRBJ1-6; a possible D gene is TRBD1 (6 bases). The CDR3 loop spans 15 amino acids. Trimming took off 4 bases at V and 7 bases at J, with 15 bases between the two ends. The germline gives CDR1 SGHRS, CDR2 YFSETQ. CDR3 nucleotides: TGCGCCAGCAGCCTACTACAGGGTACGAATTCACCCCTCCACTTT. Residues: CASSLLQGTNSPLHF.

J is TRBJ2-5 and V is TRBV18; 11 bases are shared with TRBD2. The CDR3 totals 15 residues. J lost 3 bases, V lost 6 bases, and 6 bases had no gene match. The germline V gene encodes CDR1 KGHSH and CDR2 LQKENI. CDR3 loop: CASSRATSGEETQYF. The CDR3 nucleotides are TGTGCCAGCTCCCGGGCGACTAGCGGGGAAGAGACCCAGTACTTC. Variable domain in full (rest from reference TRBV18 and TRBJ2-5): NAGVMQNPRHLVRRRGQEARLRCSPMKGHSHVYWYRQLPEEGLKFMVYLQKENIIDESGMPKERFSAEFPKEGPSILRIQQVVRGDSAAYFCASSRATSGEETQYFGPGTRLLVL.

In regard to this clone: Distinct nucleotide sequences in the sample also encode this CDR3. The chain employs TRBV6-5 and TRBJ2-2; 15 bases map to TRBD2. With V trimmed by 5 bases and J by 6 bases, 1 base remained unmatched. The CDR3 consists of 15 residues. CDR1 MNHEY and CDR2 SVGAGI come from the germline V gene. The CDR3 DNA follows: TGTGCCAGCAGTCGGACTAGCGGGGGGGCCGGGGAGCTGTTTTTT. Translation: CASSRTSGGAGELFF.

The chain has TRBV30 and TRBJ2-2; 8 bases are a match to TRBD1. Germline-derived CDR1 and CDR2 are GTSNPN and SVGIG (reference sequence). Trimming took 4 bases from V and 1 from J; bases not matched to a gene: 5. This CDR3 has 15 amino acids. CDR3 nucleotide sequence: TGTGCCTGGACGAGACAGGGGTTGAACACCGGGGAGCTGTTTTTT. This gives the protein CAWTRQGLNTGELFF.

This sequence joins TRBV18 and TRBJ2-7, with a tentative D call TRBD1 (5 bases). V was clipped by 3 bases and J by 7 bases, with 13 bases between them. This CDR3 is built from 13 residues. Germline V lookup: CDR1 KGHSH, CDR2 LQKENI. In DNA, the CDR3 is TGTGCCAGCTCACCCCAAAGGGGCGAAGAGCAGTACTTC. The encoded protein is CASSPQRGEEQYF.

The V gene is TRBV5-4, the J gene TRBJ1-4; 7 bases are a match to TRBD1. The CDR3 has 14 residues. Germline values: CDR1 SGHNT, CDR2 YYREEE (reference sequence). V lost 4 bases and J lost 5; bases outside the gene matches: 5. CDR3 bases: TGTGCCAGCAGCCAGGACAGGATGAATGAAAAACTGTTTTTT. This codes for CASSQDRMNEKLFF.

For the CDR3, the DNA is TGTGCCAGTAGTTCGGACAGGGCGGGGAACACTGAAGCTTTCTTT. Its protein product is CASSSDRAGNTEAFF. The chain uses TRBV19 and TRBJ1-1, with 8 positions matching TRBD1. This CDR3 spans 15 amino acids. The J segment lost 1 base and the V segment lost 5 bases, leaving 6 bases of the junction unmatched. Germline values: CDR1 LNHDA, CDR2 SQIVND (reference sequence).

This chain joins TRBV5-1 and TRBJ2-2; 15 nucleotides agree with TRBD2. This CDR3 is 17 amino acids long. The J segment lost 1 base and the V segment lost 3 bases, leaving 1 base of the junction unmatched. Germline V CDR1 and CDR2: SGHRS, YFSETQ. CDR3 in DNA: TGCGCCAGCAGCTCGGGACTAGCGGGGGGGAACACCGGGGAGCTGTTTTTT. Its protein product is CASSSGLAGGNTGELFF.

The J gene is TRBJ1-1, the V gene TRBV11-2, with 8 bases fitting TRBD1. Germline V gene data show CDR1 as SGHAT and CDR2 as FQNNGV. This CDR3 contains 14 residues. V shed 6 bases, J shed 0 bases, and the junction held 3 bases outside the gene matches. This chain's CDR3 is CASRIQGVNTEAFF. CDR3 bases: TGTGCCAGCAGGATACAGGGGGTGAACACTGAAGCTTTCTTT.

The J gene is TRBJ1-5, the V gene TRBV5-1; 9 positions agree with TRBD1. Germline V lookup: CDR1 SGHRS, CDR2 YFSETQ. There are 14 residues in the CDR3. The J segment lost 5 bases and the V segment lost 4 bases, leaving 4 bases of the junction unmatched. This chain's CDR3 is CASSKTGGDQPQHF. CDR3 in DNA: TGCGCCAGCAGCAAGACAGGGGGGGATCAGCCCCAGCATTTT.

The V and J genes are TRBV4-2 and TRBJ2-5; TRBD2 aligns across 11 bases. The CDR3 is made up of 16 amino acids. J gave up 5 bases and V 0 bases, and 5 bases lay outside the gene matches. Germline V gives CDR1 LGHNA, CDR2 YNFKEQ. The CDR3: CASSQDVAGGPETQYF. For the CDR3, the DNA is TGTGCCAGCAGCCAAGATGTAGCGGGGGGGCCTGAGACCCAGTACTTC.

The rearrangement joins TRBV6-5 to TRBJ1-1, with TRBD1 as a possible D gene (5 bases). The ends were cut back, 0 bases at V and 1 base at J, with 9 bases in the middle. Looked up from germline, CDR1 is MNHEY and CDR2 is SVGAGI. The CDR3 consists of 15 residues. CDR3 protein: CASSYSWQGNTEAFF. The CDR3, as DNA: TGTGCCAGCAGTTACTCGTGGCAGGGGAACACTGAAGCTTTCTTT.

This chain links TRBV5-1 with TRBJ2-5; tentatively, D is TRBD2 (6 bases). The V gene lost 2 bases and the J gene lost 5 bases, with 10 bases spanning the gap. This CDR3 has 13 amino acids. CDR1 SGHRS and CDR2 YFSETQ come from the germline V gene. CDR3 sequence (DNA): TGCGCCAGCAGCTTTGGGGGGACGGAGACCCAGTACTTC. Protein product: CASSFGGTETQYF.